The T cell receptor beta chain under discussion was sequenced for a study of vaccination and CD4 T cells after COVID-19. Study-wide context: Six males and four females, two of them Hispanic, were enrolled as convalescents. SARS-CoV-2, HCoV-NL63, HCoV-OC43 and HCoV-229E supplied the overlapping spike peptides used to stimulate cells.

The V and J ends lost 2 bases and 8 bases respectively, with 13 bases between them. Germline loops: CDR1 LGHDT, CDR2 YNNKEL (reference sequence). This CDR3 is 15 amino acids long. Comments on this clonotype: Its antigen is not identified.

Treatment denoted: roughly 10-day PBMC culture with coronavirus spike peptide pools or control peptides (ViraFEST assay). Scientists ran DNA taken from cultured CD4+ T cells through the Oncomine TCR Beta short-read assay for sequencing. The genomic DNA was obtained from cultured CD4+ T cells by extraction with the QIAamp micro DNA kit. TCRdb independently ran MiXCR on the PCR reads; one entry per CDR3 protein. The profile covers about 10,000 distinct CDR3 sequences, with roughly 60% appearing a single time and roughly 15% taken by the ten largest. The chain uses TRBV3-1 and TRBJ1-6; no firm D call. This sequence was found in a human donor who had recovered from COVID-19. Sequencing was performed on CD4+ T cells from blood, cultured in vitro. CDR3 DNA: TGTGCCAGCAGCCAAACCTTGGAGGGCCATTCACCCCTCCACTTT. Protein product: CASSQTLEGHSPLHF.